This T cell receptor (beta chain) derives from a study of CD8+ T cells in alopecia areata. This clone appeared once. Its antigen is not known. cDNA prepared by RNA extraction and subsequent reverse transcription served as the template for sequencing. Here immunoSEQ multiplex PCR was the method, and the copy in TCRdb shows in-frame clones only, minus some. The sample includes approximately 150,000 clones, 50% to 65% seen only once; the top ten take approximately 4.3%. Overall study results and limits: For lesional scalp, especially alopecia totalis/universalis, clonality was higher than in normal scalp. Scalp repertoires also include resident alphabeta T cells from normal skin. Possibly as an HLA-related effect, TCR sharing across patients appeared less clear than in mice.

PBMCs were stained for CD3, CD4 and CD8, and CD4+ and CD8+ T cells were sorted. This CDR3 comprises 15 residues. With 4 bases clipped from V and 7 bases from J, the junction kept 5 bases outside the gene matches. CDR1 and CDR2 from the germline V gene are LNHDA and SQIVND (reference sequence). This sequence originates from a human donor in good health. The source material was CD4+ T cells sorted from blood. The chain is built from TRBV19 and TRBJ1-5; 12 bases agree with TRBD1. CDR3 coding DNA: TGTGCCAGTAGTACCGGGACAGGGGGCGGCCAGCCCCAGCATTTT. Residues: CASSTGTGGGQPQHF. Looking up the rest from reference TRBV19 and TRBJ1-5 gives the full variable domain: DGGITQSPKYLFRKEGQNVTLSCEQNLNHDAMYWYRQDPGQGLRLIYYSQIVNDFQKGDIAEGYSVSREKKESFPLTVTSAQKNPTAFYLCASSTGTGGGQPQHFGDGTRLSIL.